This is a list of T cell receptor beta chains from one sample in a study of cytomegalovirus exposure and HLA in healthy donors. Assay used: immunoSEQ multiplex PCR; TCRdb lists only in-frame clones, some missing. The sample holds about 180,000 clones, about four fifths seen once. Sample: PBMCs. The source of these receptors is a woman aged 45-60 years in good health and CMV-seronegative. The CDR3 runs from the conserved cysteine through the conserved F or W. The D gene is left open where the match is weak. Expanded clones get a size class; other rows say once, few or many, or leave the size out.

J gene | V gene | clone size | D gene | CDR3 DNA | CDR3 protein
TRBJ1-3 | TRBV5-6 | NA | NA | TGTGCCAGCAGCTGGGGCTTCTCTGGAAACACCATATATTTT | CASSWGFSGNTIYF
TRBJ2-1 | TRBV6-1 | once | TRBD2 | TGTGCCAGCAGTGAACGCCCTAGCGGGATGGGTCTCGGAAGCTCCTACAATGAGCAGTTCTTC | CASSERPSGMGLGSSYNEQFF
TRBJ1-3 | TRBV6-6 | NA | NA | TGTGCCAGCAGTTACTCCGGGAAAAGGGGAAACACCATATATTTT | CASSYSGKRGNTIYF
TRBJ2-1 | TRBV19 | NA | NA | TGTGCCAGTAGTATCACTAGCCAGCCCTACAATGAGCAGTTCTTC | CASSITSQPYNEQFF
TRBJ1-2 | TRBV10-3 | once | TRBD1 | TGTGCCATCAGTGAGTCTGGGACAGCTAACTATGGCTACACCTTC | CAISESGTANYGYTF
TRBJ2-7 | TRBV28 | NA | NA | TGTGCCAGCAGCATTATCGACAGGTCCTACGAGCAGTACTTC | CASSIIDRSYEQYF
TRBJ1-5 | TRBV7-6 | NA | TRBD1 | TGTGCCAGCAGCCCGGGACAGGCCAACCTGAATCAGCCCCAGCATTTT | CASSPGQANLNQPQHF
TRBJ1-2 | TRBV6-1 | NA | NA | TGTGCCAGCAGTGAAACTGGGACAAGATATGGCTACACCTTC | CASSETGTRYGYTF
TRBJ1-1 | TRBV9 | NA | TRBD1 | TGTGCCAGCAGCGTAGATTCAGGGGGCACTCGGGAAGCTTTCTTT | CASSVDSGGTREAFF
TRBJ2-2 | TRBV5-1 | once | NA | TGCGCCAGCAGCTTGCACCCAGGGGCCACCGGGGAGCTGTTTTTT | CASSLHPGATGELFF
TRBJ1-3 | TRBV9 | once | NA | TGTGCCAGCAGCACCCAGGCGGGAAACACCATATATTTT | CASSTQAGNTIYF
TRBJ2-7 | TRBV10-3 | NA | TRBD2 | TGTGCCATCAGTGATCCCCAAGTTGGAGCGGGGGGCAGGGAGCAGTACTTC | CAISDPQVGAGGREQYF
TRBJ1-1 | TRBV30 | NA | NA | TGTGCCTGGGGGTCCTCGGGCACTGAAGCTTTCTTT | CAWGSSGTEAFF
TRBJ2-5 | TRBV2 | NA | TRBD1 | TGTGCCAGCAGTAAGGACAGGGCGAGCTGGGAGACCCAGTACTTC | CASSKDRASWETQYF
TRBJ2-1 | TRBV25-1 | many | NA | TGTGCCAGCAGTGACTTTTACGGGGGAGAGCAGTTCTTC | CASSDFYGGEQFF
TRBJ2-3 | TRBV7-8 | NA | TRBD2 | TGTGCCAGCAGTTCTCTAGCGGGAACTTGGGATACGCAGTATTTT | CASSSLAGTWDTQYF
TRBJ2-1 | TRBV5-4 | NA | NA | TGTGCCAGCAGCTTGTCCAGTACCCCCTACAATGAGCAGTTCTTC | CASSLSSTPYNEQFF
TRBJ2-3 | TRBV27 | NA | NA | TGTGCCAGCAGTCCCGGGACACACACAGATACGCAGTATTTT | CASSPGTHTDTQYF
TRBJ2-1 | TRBV10-1 | NA | TRBD2 | TGCGCCAGCAGTGAGTCTCGGACTAGCGGGAGGAAGACCTACAATGAGCAGTTCTTC | CASSESRTSGRKTYNEQFF
TRBJ1-2 | TRBV2 | NA | NA | TGTGCCAGCATAACCGTCGAGAACTATGGCTACACCTTC | CASITVENYGYTF
TRBJ1-1 | TRBV9 | NA | TRBD1 | TGTGCCAGCAGCGTAGTGGGGACAGTGAACACTGAAGCTTTCTTT | CASSVVGTVNTEAFF
TRBJ1-2 | TRBV19 | NA | TRBD1 | TGTGCCAGTAGTATAGGACAGGGCGACGGCTACACCTTC | CASSIGQGDGYTF
TRBJ2-7 | TRBV10-3 | few | TRBD1 | TGTGCCATCAGTGACCCTGGACAGGGTCTCCCGGGCTACGAGCAGTACTTC | CAISDPGQGLPGYEQYF
TRBJ2-1 | TRBV2 | NA | TRBD2 | TGTGCCAGCAGTGAAAACCTAGCGGGAGTGGGGAATGAGCAGTTCTTC | CASSENLAGVGNEQFF
TRBJ2-5 | TRBV7-8 | NA | TRBD2 | TGTGCCAGCGGACCGTTCTCGGCTAGCGGGGGGCGCGGTCAAGAGACCCAGTACTTC | CASGPFSASGGRGQETQYF
TRBJ2-2 | TRBV11-3 | NA | TRBD2 | TGTGCCAGCAGCTTAGCCAGCGGGAAAAACACCGGGGAGCTGTTTTTT | CASSLASGKNTGELFF
TRBJ2-3 | TRBV5-1 | NA | TRBD2 | TGCGCCAGCAGCTCGGGGATAGCCTGGGGAGGGACCTCCACAGATACGCAGTATTTT | CASSSGIAWGGTSTDTQYF
TRBJ2-3 | TRBV9 | NA | TRBD1 | TGTGCCAGCAGCGTGGGACAGGGTAGCACAGATACGCAGTATTTT | CASSVGQGSTDTQYF
TRBJ2-7 | TRBV18 | once | TRBD1 | TGTGCCAGCTCACGAGGACAGGGGAGTTACGAGCAGTACTTC | CASSRGQGSYEQYF
TRBJ2-6 | TRBV6-1 | NA | NA | TGTGCCAGCAGTGAAAGGGAGGTGGGATCTGGGGCCAACGTCCTGACTTTC | CASSEREVGSGANVLTF
TRBJ2-7 | TRBV27 | NA | TRBD2 | TGTGCCAGTGGGGTTAGGACCATCAGCGGGGGTCTCTACGAGCAGTACTTC | CASGVRTISGGLYEQYF
TRBJ2-4 | TRBV19 | NA | TRBD1 | TGTGCCAGTAGTATTCGGCGACAGGGGGAGGCCAAAAACATTCAGTACTTC | CASSIRRQGEAKNIQYF
TRBJ1-2 | TRBV6-6 | NA | TRBD1 | TGTGCCAGCAGAACCGACAGGGGTAACTATGGCTACACCTTC | CASRTDRGNYGYTF
TRBJ1-5 | TRBV19 | NA | TRBD1 | TGTGCCAGTAACCCATACTCAGGGGGTAGCAATCAGCCCCAGCATTTT | CASNPYSGGSNQPQHF
TRBJ1-1 | TRBV27 | NA | NA | TGTGCCAGCAGTTTATCAGTCAGGCAAATGAACACTGAAGCTTTCTTT | CASSLSVRQMNTEAFF
TRBJ2-7 | TRBV27 | NA | TRBD2 | TGTGCCAGCAGTTTAGCAGCGGGAGATGACGAGCAGTACTTC | CASSLAAGDDEQYF
TRBJ2-7 | TRBV27 | once | NA | TGTGCCAGCAGCGACAGGCAGATCTACGAGCAGTACTTC | CASSDRQIYEQYF
TRBJ2-7 | TRBV6-5 | NA | TRBD1 | TGTGCCAGCAGCAAAGACAGGGCCACCTACGAGCAGTACTTC | CASSKDRATYEQYF
TRBJ2-1 | TRBV28 | NA | NA | TGTGCCAGCAGTTCCCTTTTTCTAAGCTCCTACAATGAGCAGTTCTTC | CASSSLFLSSYNEQFF
TRBJ2-7 | TRBV19 | NA | NA | TGTGCCAGTAGCCCAAGGACATTTTCCTACGAGCAGTACTTC | CASSPRTFSYEQYF
TRBJ2-2 | TRBV29-1 | NA | NA | TGCAGCGGCTCTAGACAGGTTGCTGGGGGCGGGGAGCTGTTTTTT | CSGSRQVAGGGELFF
TRBJ2-7 | TRBV7-9 | few | TRBD2 | TGTGCCAGCAGCGGGAAAACCGGGACTAGCGGGGGAAGCTCCTACGAGCAGTACTTC | CASSGKTGTSGGSSYEQYF
TRBJ1-3 | TRBV4-1 | NA | TRBD1 | TGCGCCAGCAGCCACCGACAGGGGAGCTCTGGAAACACCATATATTTT | CASSHRQGSSGNTIYF
TRBJ2-7 | TRBV28 | NA | NA | TGTGCCAGCAGAGTTACAGGGTCGACCTACGAGCAGTACTTC | CASRVTGSTYEQYF
TRBJ1-4 | TRBV2 | few | TRBD1 | TGTGCCAGCAGTGGGCCACAGGGGGCTACAAAAAATGAAAAACTGTTTTTT | CASSGPQGATKNEKLFF